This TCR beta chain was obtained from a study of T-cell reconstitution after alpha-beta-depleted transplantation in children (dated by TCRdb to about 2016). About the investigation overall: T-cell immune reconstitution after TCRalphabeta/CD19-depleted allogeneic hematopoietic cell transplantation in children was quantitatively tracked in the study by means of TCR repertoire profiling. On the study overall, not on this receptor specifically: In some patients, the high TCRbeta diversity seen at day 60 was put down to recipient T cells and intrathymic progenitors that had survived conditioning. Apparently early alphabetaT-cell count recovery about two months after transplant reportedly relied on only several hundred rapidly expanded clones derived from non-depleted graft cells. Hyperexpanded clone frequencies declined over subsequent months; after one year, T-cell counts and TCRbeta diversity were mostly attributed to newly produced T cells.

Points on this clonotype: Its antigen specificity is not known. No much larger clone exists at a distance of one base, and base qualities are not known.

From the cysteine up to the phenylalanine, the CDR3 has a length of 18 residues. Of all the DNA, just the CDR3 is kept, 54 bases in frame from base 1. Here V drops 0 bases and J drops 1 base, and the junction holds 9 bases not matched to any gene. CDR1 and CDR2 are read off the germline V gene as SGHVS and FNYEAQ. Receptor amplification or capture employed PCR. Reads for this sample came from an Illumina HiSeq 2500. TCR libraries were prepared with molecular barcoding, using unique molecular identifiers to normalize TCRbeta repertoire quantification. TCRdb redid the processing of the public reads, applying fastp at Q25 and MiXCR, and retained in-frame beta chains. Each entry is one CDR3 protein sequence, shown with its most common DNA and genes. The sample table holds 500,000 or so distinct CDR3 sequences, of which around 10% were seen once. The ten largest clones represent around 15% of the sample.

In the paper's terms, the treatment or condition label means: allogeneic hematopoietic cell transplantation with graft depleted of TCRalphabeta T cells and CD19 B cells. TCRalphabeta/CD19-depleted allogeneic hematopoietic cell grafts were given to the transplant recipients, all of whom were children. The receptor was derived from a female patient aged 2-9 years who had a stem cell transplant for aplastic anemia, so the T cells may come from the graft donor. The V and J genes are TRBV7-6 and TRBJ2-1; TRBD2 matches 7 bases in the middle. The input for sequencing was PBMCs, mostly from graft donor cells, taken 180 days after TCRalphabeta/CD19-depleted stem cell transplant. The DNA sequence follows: TGTGCCAGCAGCTTAGCGCTTCCTAGCGGAAGTTCCTACAATGAGCAGTTCTTC. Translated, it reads CASSLALPSGSSYNEQFF.